This TCR beta chain derives from a study of metastatic and nonmetastatic thyroid tumors (dated by TCRdb to 2018 to 2020). About the study as a whole: Repertoires from peripheral blood and from tumor or nodule tissue samples of malignant and benign thyroid patients were compared.

The library came from PCR. The listed sequencing device is Illumina HiSeq 4000. The TCR beta-chain CDR3 region of each patient was profiled by high-throughput sequencing. The paper's processing steps were these. Drawing on CDR3 differences between clinicopathological groups, the researchers built a classifier meant to tell apart patients with distant-metastatic papillary thyroid cancer. Repertoire diversity was assessed with the Shannon index, and tumor-blood repertoire similarity with the Morisita-Horn index. TCRdb reprocessed the public reads (quality trimming at Q25 with fastp, clone calling with MiXCR) and kept in-frame beta chains. The V and J calls and clone size are TCRdb's, not the authors'. Present in this sample are some 23,000 clones, approximately 13% of which were seen just once. 17% of the sample goes to the ten largest clones. Looking up the germline V gene yields CDR1 MGHRA and CDR2 YSYEKL. The CDR3 has 13 amino acids, counting the end cysteine and phenylalanine. Solely the CDR3 DNA is kept, with 39 bases framed from the first base. Cut back by 3 bases and 7 bases, the V and J ends lie 12 bases apart.

No treatment had been received by any patient before thyroid surgery. Using T-cell receptor beta sequencing, the researchers looked back retrospectively at clinical samples from patients, gathered between about 2012 and 2019. This clone was picked up many times. Its antigen specificity is not known. Base qualities are not provided; no much larger clone lies one nucleotide away. General findings and caveats noted by the study authors: TCR beta diversity was reported as significantly higher in malignant tumors than in benign nodules, in both blood and tumor samples.

This receptor was identified in a female donor with papillary thyroid cancer or a benign thyroid nodule (not recorded which). Some clones in this sample may be carry-over from other donors' samples. Input material: blood. The chain employs TRBV4-1 and TRBJ1-1; D gene: possibly TRBD1, on 5 matching bases. This receptor carries the CDR3 CASSQESGGEAFF. In nucleotide form, the sequence is TGCGCCAGCAGCCAGGAAAGCGGGGGTGAAGCTTTCTTT.